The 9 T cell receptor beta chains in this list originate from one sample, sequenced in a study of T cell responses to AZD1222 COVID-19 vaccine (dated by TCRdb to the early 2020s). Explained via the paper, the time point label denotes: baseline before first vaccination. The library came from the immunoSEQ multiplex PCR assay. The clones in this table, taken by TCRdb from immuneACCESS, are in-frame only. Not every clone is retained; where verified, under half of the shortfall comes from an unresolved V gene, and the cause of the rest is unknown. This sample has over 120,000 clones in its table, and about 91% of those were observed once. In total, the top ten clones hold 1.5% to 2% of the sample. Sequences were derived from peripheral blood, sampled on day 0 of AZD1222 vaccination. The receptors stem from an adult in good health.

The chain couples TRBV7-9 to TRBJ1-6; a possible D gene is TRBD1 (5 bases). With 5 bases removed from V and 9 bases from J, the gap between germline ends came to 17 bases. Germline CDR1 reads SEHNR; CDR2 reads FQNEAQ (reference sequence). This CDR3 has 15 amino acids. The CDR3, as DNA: TGTGCCAGCAGCCCCTCGGGGGGGTTGACTTCACCCCTCCACTTT. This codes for CASSPSGGLTSPLHF.

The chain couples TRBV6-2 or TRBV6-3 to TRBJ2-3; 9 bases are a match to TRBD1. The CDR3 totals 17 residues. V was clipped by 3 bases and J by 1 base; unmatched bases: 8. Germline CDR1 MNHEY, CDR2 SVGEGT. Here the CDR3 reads CASSYVAGQGGTDTQYF. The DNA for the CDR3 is TGTGCCAGCAGTTATGTGGCGGGACAGGGAGGCACAGATACGCAGTATTTT.

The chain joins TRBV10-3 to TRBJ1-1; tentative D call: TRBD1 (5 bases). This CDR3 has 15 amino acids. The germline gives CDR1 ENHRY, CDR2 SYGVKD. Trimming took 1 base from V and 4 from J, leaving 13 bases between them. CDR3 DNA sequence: TGTGCCATCAGTGAGTTCGGCAGGGATACCACTGAAGCTTTCTTT. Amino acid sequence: CAISEFGRDTTEAFF.

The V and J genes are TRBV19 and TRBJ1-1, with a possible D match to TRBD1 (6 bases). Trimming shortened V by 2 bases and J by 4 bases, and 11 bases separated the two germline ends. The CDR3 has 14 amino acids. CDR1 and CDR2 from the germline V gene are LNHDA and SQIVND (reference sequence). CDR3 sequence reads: CASSIWGAGTEAFF. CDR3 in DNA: TGTGCCAGTAGTATATGGGGGGCGGGCACTGAAGCTTTCTTT.

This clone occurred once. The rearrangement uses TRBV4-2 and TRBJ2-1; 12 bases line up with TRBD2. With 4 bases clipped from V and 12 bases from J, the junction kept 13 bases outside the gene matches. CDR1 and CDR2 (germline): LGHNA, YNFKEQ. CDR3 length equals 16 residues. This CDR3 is CASSRALAGGSKGQFF. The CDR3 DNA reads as TGTGCCAGCAGCCGAGCTCTAGCGGGGGGGAGCAAGGGGCAGTTCTTC.

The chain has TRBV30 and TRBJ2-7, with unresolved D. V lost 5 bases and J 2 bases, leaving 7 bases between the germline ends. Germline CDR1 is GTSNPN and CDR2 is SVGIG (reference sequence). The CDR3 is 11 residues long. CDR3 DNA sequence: TGTGCCTGGGGCCAAGCCTACGAGCAGTACTTC. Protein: CAWGQAYEQYF.

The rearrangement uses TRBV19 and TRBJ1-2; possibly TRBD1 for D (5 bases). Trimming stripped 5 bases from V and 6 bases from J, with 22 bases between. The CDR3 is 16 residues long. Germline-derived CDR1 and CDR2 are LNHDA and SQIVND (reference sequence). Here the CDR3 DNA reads TGTGCCAGTAGTCCCCCCCCGGGACGGGGTAAGGATGGCTACACCTTC. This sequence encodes CASSPPPGRGKDGYTF. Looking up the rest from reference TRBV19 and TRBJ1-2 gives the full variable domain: DGGITQSPKYLFRKEGQNVTLSCEQNLNHDAMYWYRQDPGQGLRLIYYSQIVNDFQKGDIAEGYSVSREKKESFPLTVTSAQKNPTAFYLCASSPPPGRGKDGYTFGSGTRLTVV.

The CDR3 here is CASSPWIHYNSPLHF. The CDR3 DNA is TGTGCCAGCAGCCCCTGGATACACTATAATTCACCCCTCCACTTT. This chain links TRBV5-6 with TRBJ1-6, with D uncertain. Germline V gene data show CDR1 as SGHDT and CDR2 as YYEEEE. The CDR3 extends over 15 amino acids. V shed 4 bases and J shed 3 bases, with 11 bases lying between them.

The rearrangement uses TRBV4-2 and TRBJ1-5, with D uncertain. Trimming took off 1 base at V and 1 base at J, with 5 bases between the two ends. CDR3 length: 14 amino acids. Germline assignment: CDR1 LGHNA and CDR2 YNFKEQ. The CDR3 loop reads CASSQVQSNQPQHF. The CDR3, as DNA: TGTGCCAGCAGCCAAGTGCAGAGCAATCAGCCCCAGCATTTT.